Below, 13 T cell receptor beta chains from the same sample are listed, as sequenced in a study of T cells after yellow fever vaccination. From the 5' RACE reads, TCRdb called clonotypes with MiXCR, one entry per CDR3 protein. Of about 220,000 distinct CDR3 sequences in the sample, about 3% were seen once. The sequencing used CD4+ T cells sorted from PBMCs, collected 10 days after the yellow fever booster vaccination. The receptors originated from a man between 18 and 29 years old who received the YFV17D yellow fever vaccine.

This sequence joins TRBV7-2 and TRBJ2-3, with D perhaps being TRBD1 or TRBD2 (6 bases each). From germline, CDR1 is SGHTA and CDR2 FQGNSA. The CDR3 has 14 amino acids. The ends were cut back, 4 bases at V and 2 bases at J, with 10 bases in the middle. The DNA for the CDR3 is TGTGCCAGCAGCTGGGGGGCCCACACAGATACGCAGTATTTT. Encoded protein: CASSWGAHTDTQYF.

This clonotype was detected a few times. The chain has TRBV9 and TRBJ1-2, with D unresolved. The V gene lost 0 bases and the J gene lost 1 base, with 10 bases spanning the gap. Germline CDR1 reads SGDLS; CDR2 reads YYNGEE. The CDR3 sequence is 15 residues long. The CDR3 reads CASSVGGLLNYGYTF. The CDR3 nucleotides read TGTGCCAGCAGCGTAGGAGGGCTCCTTAACTATGGCTACACCTTC.

This clonotype was observed many times. The chain has TRBV4-3 and TRBJ1-2; no reliable D call. V was shortened by 0 bases and J by 4 bases, with 18 bases between the two germline ends. CDR3 length: 17 residues. Germline values: CDR1 LGHNA, CDR2 YSLEER. CDR3 residues: CASSQELEEAGSYGYTF. The CDR3 DNA follows: TGCGCCAGCAGCCAAGAGTTAGAGGAGGCGGGTAGCTATGGCTACACCTTC.

The chain has TRBV6-6 and TRBJ2-2, with D possibly TRBD1 on 5 matching bases. CDR3 length equals 17 residues. The V end lost 2 bases, the J end lost 1 base, and 14 bases lay between the germline ends. Germline V gives CDR1 MNHNY, CDR2 SVGAGI (reference sequence). Here the CDR3 reads CASSYGRDIMNTGELFF. In DNA form, the CDR3 reads TGTGCCAGCAGTTACGGCAGGGATATTATGAACACCGGGGAGCTGTTTTTT.

This clonotype was picked up a small number of times. The CDR3 reads CATSRDDTGTGGAETQYF. CDR3 in DNA: TGTGCCACCAGCAGAGATGATACCGGGACAGGGGGCGCGGAGACCCAGTACTTC. V usage is TRBV15 and J usage is TRBJ2-5, with TRBD1 matching 12 bases. The germline V gene encodes CDR1 LNHNV and CDR2 YYDKDF (reference sequence). The CDR3 spans 18 residues. V lost 0 bases, J lost 5 bases, and 10 bases stayed unmatched.

The genes are TRBV7-8 and TRBJ1-1; a possible D gene is TRBD1 (6 bases). The germline V gene has CDR1 SGHVS and CDR2 FQNEAQ. Trimming removed 5 bases from V and 0 bases from J, with 13 bases in between. The CDR3 runs to 15 residues. CDR3 amino acids: CASSATGFMNTEAFF. CDR3 nucleotide sequence: TGTGCCAGCAGCGCTACAGGGTTCATGAACACTGAAGCTTTCTTT.

This clonotype was counted many times. The chain has TRBV18 and TRBJ1-2; 7 nucleotides line up with TRBD1. The CDR3 totals 13 residues. Trimming cost V 6 bases and J 3 bases; bases outside gene matches: 4. CDR1 and CDR2 from the germline V gene are KGHSH and LQKENI. The CDR3 DNA follows: TGTGCCAGCTCGCGACAGGGTGACTATGGCTACACCTTC. This encodes CASSRQGDYGYTF. Variable domain in full (rest from reference TRBV18 and TRBJ1-2): NAGVMQNPRHLVRRRGQEARLRCSPMKGHSHVYWYRQLPEEGLKFMVYLQKENIIDESGMPKERFSAEFPKEGPSILRIQQVVRGDSAAYFCASSRQGDYGYTFGSGTRLTVV.

This clonotype was seen at least ten times. The rearrangement joins TRBV6-2 or TRBV6-3 to TRBJ2-5; TRBD2 aligns across 8 bases. Germline values: CDR1 MNHEY, CDR2 SVGEGT. The trim removed 6 bases at V and 1 base at J, leaving 7 bases unmatched. The CDR3 is made up of 15 amino acids. This chain's CDR3 is CASRPLGLAQETQYF. The CDR3 DNA reads as TGTGCCAGCAGACCCTTAGGACTAGCCCAAGAGACCCAGTACTTC.

This clonotype was seen only a few times. For the CDR3, the DNA is TGTGCCAGCAGCATGGGACTAGACAATGAGCAGTTCTTC. Its protein product is CASSMGLDNEQFF. The genes are TRBV7-3 and TRBJ2-1; 8 bases are a match to TRBD2. CDR3 length: 13 amino acids. Trimming took 5 bases from V and 5 from J; bases not matched to a gene: 2. CDR1 is SGHTA, CDR2 FQGTGA, per germline.

The J gene is TRBJ1-1, the V gene TRBV5-4; D not resolved. The CDR3 totals 11 residues. Trimming shortened V by 6 bases and J by 3 bases, and 6 bases separated the two germline ends. CDR1 SGHNT and CDR2 YYREEE come from the germline V gene (reference sequence). CDR3 sequence: CASKNYTEAFF. The DNA of the CDR3 is TGTGCCAGCAAAAACTACACTGAAGCTTTCTTT.

This clonotype appeared many times. The rearrangement links TRBV5-6 to TRBJ2-2; 7 bases align to TRBD2. CDR3 length equals 15 residues. V lost 4 bases to trimming and J lost 7 bases; unmatched junction nucleotides: 10. The germline V gene has CDR1 SGHDT and CDR2 YYEEEE. The CDR3 coding sequence is TGTGCCAGCAGCCCCTTCGCGGGGGTTAACGGGGAGCTGTTTTTT. It codes for CASSPFAGVNGELFF.

The chain uses TRBV20-1 and TRBJ2-6, with 9 bases that match TRBD2. Germline trimming cut 6 bases from V and 0 bases from J; bases unmatched to any gene: 9. The CDR3 length is 17 residues. Germline-derived CDR1 and CDR2 are DFQATT and SNEGSKA (reference sequence). The CDR3 reads CSARARGGTSGANVLTF. The CDR3 coding sequence is TGCAGTGCACGCGCGCGGGGGGGCACCTCTGGGGCCAACGTCCTGACTTTC.

The rearrangement uses TRBV30 and TRBJ2-1; no clear D gene. Trimming cost V 2 bases and J 15 bases, with 11 bases left between them. Germline V lookup: CDR1 GTSNPN, CDR2 SVGIG (reference sequence). The CDR3 extends over 10 amino acids. The DNA of the CDR3 is TGTGCCTGGAGTTCGGTCCGCACGTTCTTC. Amino acids: CAWSSVRTFF.